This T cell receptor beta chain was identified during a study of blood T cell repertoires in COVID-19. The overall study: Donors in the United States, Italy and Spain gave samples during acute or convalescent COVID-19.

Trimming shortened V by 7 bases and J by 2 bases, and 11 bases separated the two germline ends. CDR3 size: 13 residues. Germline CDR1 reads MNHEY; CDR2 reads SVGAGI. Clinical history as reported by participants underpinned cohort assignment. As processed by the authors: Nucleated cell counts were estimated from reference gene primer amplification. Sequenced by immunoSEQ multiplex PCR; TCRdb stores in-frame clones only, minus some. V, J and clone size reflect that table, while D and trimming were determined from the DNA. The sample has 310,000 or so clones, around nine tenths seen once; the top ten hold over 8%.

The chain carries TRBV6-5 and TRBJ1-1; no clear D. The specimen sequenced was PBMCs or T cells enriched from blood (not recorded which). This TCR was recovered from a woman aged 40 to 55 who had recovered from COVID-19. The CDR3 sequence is CASTQRVNTEAFF. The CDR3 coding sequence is TGTGCCAGCACACAGAGGGTTAACACTGAAGCTTTCTTT.